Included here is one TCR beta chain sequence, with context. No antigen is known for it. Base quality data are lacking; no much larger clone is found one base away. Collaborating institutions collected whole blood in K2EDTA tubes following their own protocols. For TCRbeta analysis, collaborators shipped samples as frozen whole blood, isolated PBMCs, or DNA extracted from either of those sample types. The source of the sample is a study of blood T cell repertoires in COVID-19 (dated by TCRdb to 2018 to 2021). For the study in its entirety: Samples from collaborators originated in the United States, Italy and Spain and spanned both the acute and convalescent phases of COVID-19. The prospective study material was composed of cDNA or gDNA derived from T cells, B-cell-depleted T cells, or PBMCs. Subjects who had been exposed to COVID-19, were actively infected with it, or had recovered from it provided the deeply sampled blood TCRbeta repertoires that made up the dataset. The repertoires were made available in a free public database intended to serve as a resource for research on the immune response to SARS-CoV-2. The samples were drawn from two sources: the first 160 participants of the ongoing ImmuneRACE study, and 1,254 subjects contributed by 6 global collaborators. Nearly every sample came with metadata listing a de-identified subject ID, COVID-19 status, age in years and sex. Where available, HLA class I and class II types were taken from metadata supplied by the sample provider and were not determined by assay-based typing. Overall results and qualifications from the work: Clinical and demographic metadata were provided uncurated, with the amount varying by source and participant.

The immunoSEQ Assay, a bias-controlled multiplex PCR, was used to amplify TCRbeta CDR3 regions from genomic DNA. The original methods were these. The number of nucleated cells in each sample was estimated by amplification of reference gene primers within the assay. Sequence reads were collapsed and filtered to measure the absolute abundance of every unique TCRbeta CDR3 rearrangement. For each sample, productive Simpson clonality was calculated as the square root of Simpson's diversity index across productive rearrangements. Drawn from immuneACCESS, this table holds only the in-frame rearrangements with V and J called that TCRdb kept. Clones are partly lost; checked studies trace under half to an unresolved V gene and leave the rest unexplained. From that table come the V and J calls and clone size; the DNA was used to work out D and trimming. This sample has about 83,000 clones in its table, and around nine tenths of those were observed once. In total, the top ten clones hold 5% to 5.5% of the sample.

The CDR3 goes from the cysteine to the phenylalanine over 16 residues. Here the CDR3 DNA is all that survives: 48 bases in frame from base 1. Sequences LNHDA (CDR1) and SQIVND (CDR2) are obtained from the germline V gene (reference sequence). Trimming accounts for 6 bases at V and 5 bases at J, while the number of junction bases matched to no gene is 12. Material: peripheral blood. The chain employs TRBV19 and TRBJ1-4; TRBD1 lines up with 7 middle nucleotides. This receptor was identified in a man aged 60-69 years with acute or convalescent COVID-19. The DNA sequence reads TGTGCCAGTAGACCACCCCCGGGCAGGGGGAATGAAAAACTGTTTTTT. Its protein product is CASRPPPGRGNEKLFF.